The source of this TCR beta chain is a study of multiple sclerosis patients with progressive multifocal leukoencephalopathy. General study results and limits: Findings may reflect JC virus infection or just general immunocompromise. Less diverse TRB repertoires were suggested in most PML patients.

Sequencing was at survey level. Produced via immunoSEQ multiplex PCR; TCRdb's table is partial and in-frame only. Seen here are some 28,000 clones, around 83% observed once, and the top ten hold 9.5% to 15%. This clone was picked up one time. Its antigen is not known. Indicated time point: time of PML onset. After roughly 15 to 60 months on natalizumab, the natalizumab-treated patients developed PML. The CDR3 is 15 amino acids. Germline V gene data show CDR1 as SGHRS and CDR2 as YFSETQ. Trimming removed 0 bases from V and 3 bases from J, with 12 bases in between. The TCR sequence derives from a woman under 40 with progressive multifocal leukoencephalopathy. This sample comprised PBMCs, obtained from a patient treated with natalizumab. The gene calls are TRBV5-1 and TRBJ1-1; D might be TRBD1 (5 bases). The CDR3 DNA follows: TGCGCCAGCAGCTTGGGACGGGGGATGGACACTGAAGCTTTCTTT. Amino acids: CASSLGRGMDTEAFF. Based on the CDR3 plus reference TRBV5-1 and TRBJ1-1, the full variable domain is KAGVTQTPRYLIKTRGQQVTLSCSPISGHRSVSWYQQTPGQGLQFLFEYFSETQRNKGNFPGRFSGRQFSNSRSEMNVSTLELGDSALYLCASSLGRGMDTEAFFGQGTRLTVV.